The 21 T cell receptor beta chains below come from one sample, sequenced in a study of CD8 T cells in ankylosing spondylitis (dated by TCRdb to the late 2010s). The receptor library was made with 5' RACE. The sequencing machine was an Illumina HiSeq 2500. TCRdb reprocessing: public reads trimmed at Q25 with fastp, clones called with MiXCR, in-frame beta chains kept. A single entry per CDR3 protein holds the most common genes and DNA from its merged rows. The sample yields 200,000 to 250,000 distinct CDR3 sequences; about 26% were counted once. Clones ranked in the top ten supply just over 6.5% of the sample. Sequences were obtained from blood, either unsorted or a sorted T cell fraction (not recorded which). The receptors shown here come from a male donor with ankylosing spondylitis or in good health (not recorded which).

This sequence joins TRBV7-2 and TRBJ2-7; D is undetermined. The germline V gene has CDR1 SGHTA and CDR2 FQGNSA. V lost 5 bases and J lost 0, with 8 bases in between. The CDR3 length is 13 residues. CDR3 in amino acids: CASSHPSSYEQYF. CDR3 nucleotide sequence: TGTGCCAGCAGCCACCCCAGCTCCTACGAGCAGTACTTC.

This clonotype has more than one count but fewer than ten. Germline and junction disagree at one end, which may indicate a read error. This chain joins TRBV6-1 and TRBJ2-3; D is uncertain. From germline, CDR1 is MNHNS and CDR2 SASEGT. The CDR3 has 17 residues. This chain's CDR3 is CASSEGAGPSSTDTQYF. The CDR3 DNA sequence: TGTGCCAGCAGCGAAGGTGCCGGACCCTCCAGCACAGATACGCAGTATTTT.

This clonotype was seen ten or more times. The chain couples TRBV4-1 to TRBJ1-5; 10 bases match TRBD1. The CDR3 loop spans 15 amino acids. The trim removed 4 bases at V and 6 bases at J, leaving 6 bases unmatched. CDR1 MGHRA and CDR2 YSYEKL come from the germline V gene. The CDR3 region is CASSPRDRGGQPQHF. The CDR3 DNA sequence: TGCGCCAGCAGCCCCCGGGACAGGGGCGGTCAGCCCCAGCATTTT.

This clonotype came up many times. The chain recombines TRBV16 with TRBJ2-1; D remains unclear. This CDR3 region has 18 residues. V was trimmed by 4 bases and J by 0 bases, leaving 19 bases between them. Germline lookup yields CDR1 KGHSY and CDR2 FQNENV. The CDR3 spells CASSLPPQLQSSYNEQFF. The CDR3 bases are TGTGCCAGCAGCCTTCCCCCCCAGCTCCAAAGCTCCTACAATGAGCAGTTCTTC.

The genes are TRBV5-1 and TRBJ2-5; 7 positions agree with TRBD2. The ends lost 4 bases at V and 5 bases at J; junction bases unmatched: 8. Germline values: CDR1 SGHRS, CDR2 YFSETQ. The length of the CDR3 is 14 residues. The chain's CDR3 is CASSISGLPETQYF. Here the CDR3 DNA reads TGCGCCAGCAGCATTAGCGGGCTCCCCGAGACCCAGTACTTC.

This clonotype was counted once. This CDR3 reads CASKTGGRDAAYNEQFF. As DNA, the CDR3 is TGTGCCAGCAAAACGGGGGGGCGGGACGCGGCCTACAATGAGCAGTTCTTC. The chain recombines TRBV6-1 with TRBJ2-1, with 8 nucleotides matching TRBD2. The CDR3 totals 17 residues. Germline V gene data show CDR1 as MNHNS and CDR2 as SASEGT. Unmatched junction bases numbered 13, after V lost 7 bases and J lost 2 bases.

The chain couples TRBV20-1 to TRBJ2-1; 11 nucleotides match TRBD1. The germline V gene encodes CDR1 DFQATT and CDR2 SNEGSKA (reference sequence). This CDR3 has 13 residues. V was clipped by 4 bases and J by 7 bases; unmatched bases: 3. As DNA, the CDR3 is TGCAGTGCTACCGGGACAGGGGGGAATGAGCAGTTCTTC. Protein product: CSATGTGGNEQFF.

The chain has TRBV27 and TRBJ2-1; possible D gene TRBD1, 7 bases. Trimming stripped 8 bases from V and 8 bases from J, with 13 bases between. CDR3 length: 12 residues. Germline V gene lookup returns CDR1 MNHEY and CDR2 SMNVEV (reference sequence). The DNA of the CDR3 is TGTGCCAGCGGAGGGGGCAGGGATGAGCAGTTCTTC. It specifies CASGGGRDEQFF.

This clonotype was counted ten times or more. The J gene is TRBJ1-1, the V gene TRBV15; no definite D call. The CDR3 has 14 amino acids. Deletions cut 0 bases from V and 7 bases from J, with 12 bases between. Germline V gene data show CDR1 as LNHNV and CDR2 as YYDKDF (reference sequence). In DNA form, the CDR3 reads TGTGCCACCAGCAGAGATCTGCCCGGGGTTGAAGCTTTCTTT. It yields the protein CATSRDLPGVEAFF.

This clonotype was seen ten or more times. The rearrangement links TRBV4-3 to TRBJ1-1, with a possible D match to TRBD1 (6 bases). Germline V gene data show CDR1 as LGHNA and CDR2 as YSLEER. Trimming stripped 0 bases from V and 0 bases from J, with 11 bases between. CDR3 length equals 16 residues. CDR3 sequence: CASSQDVGGLNTEAFF. The CDR3 nucleotides read TGCGCCAGCAGCCAAGATGTGGGGGGCCTGAACACTGAAGCTTTCTTT.

At least ten counts were recorded for this clonotype. The J gene is TRBJ2-3, the V gene TRBV12-3 or TRBV12-4, with TRBD2 identical over 8 bases. V lost 1 base, J lost 2 bases, and 5 bases stayed unmatched. The CDR3 contains 16 residues. The CDR3 region is CASSLGSGSSTDTQYF. In DNA, the CDR3 is TGTGCCAGCAGTTTAGGAAGCGGGAGTTCCACAGATACGCAGTATTTT.

This clonotype has at least ten counts. V is TRBV20-1 and J is TRBJ2-5, with 8 bases identical to TRBD2. The CDR3 runs 12 residues. After removal of 3 bases from V and 5 bases from J, the junction contained 2 bases not matched to a gene. The V gene's germline CDR1 is DFQATT and CDR2 SNEGSKA (reference sequence). The CDR3 DNA reads as TGCAGTGCTAGCCAGCGGGGGGAGACCCAGTACTTC. Protein: CSASQRGETQYF.

In nucleotides, the CDR3 is TGCAGTGCTAGAGATCCATCCAGGGCCACCTACGAGCAGTACTTC. Its translation: CSARDPSRATYEQYF. The gene calls are TRBV20-1 and TRBJ2-7; TRBD1 is a possible D gene (5 bases). The CDR3 is 15 amino acids. Trimming cost V 0 bases and J 2 bases, with 14 bases left between them. From germline, CDR1 is DFQATT and CDR2 SNEGSKA (reference sequence).

This clonotype was seen only a few times. The rearrangement links TRBV2 to TRBJ1-5; D possibly corresponds to TRBD1 (5 bases). Germline-derived CDR1 and CDR2 are SNHLY and FYNNEI. The CDR3 spans 15 residues. V lost 7 bases and J 2 bases, leaving 15 bases between the germline ends. CDR3 sequence (DNA): TGTGCCAGCAAAAGGGACCCGGGGGGCAATCAGCCCCAGCATTTT. It specifies CASKRDPGGNQPQHF.

This rearrangement joins TRBV20-1 to TRBJ1-4, with D unclear. Germline lookup yields CDR1 DFQATT and CDR2 SNEGSKA (reference sequence). Trimming pared 1 base from V and 4 bases from J, leaving 7 bases between. There are 13 residues in the CDR3. The CDR3 here is CSARVRVNEKLFF. CDR3 coding DNA: TGCAGTGCTAGAGTAAGAGTTAATGAAAAACTGTTTTTT.

This clonotype was seen at least ten times. V is TRBV5-1 and J is TRBJ2-1; D remains ambiguous. The V gene lost 4 bases and the J gene lost 0 bases, with 11 bases spanning the gap. The CDR3 has 15 amino acids. Germline loops: CDR1 SGHRS, CDR2 YFSETQ. CDR3 in DNA: TGCGCCAGCAGCCTGAGCGTTTACTCCTACAATGAGCAGTTCTTC. Amino acid sequence: CASSLSVYSYNEQFF.

This clonotype was counted ten times or more. This sequence joins TRBV20-1 and TRBJ2-1, with 11 bases fitting TRBD2. Germline V gene sequence: CDR1 DFQATT, CDR2 SNEGSKA (reference sequence). This CDR3 comprises 14 residues. J lost 12 bases, V lost 0 bases, and 7 bases had no gene match. In nucleotides, the CDR3 is TGCAGTGCTAGAGACCAACTAGCGGGAGTTCGGCAGTTCTTC. Amino acid sequence: CSARDQLAGVRQFF.

This clonotype occurred many times. The chain carries TRBV7-9 and TRBJ2-2; possibly TRBD1 for D (6 bases). The CDR3 is 16 amino acids. The germline CDR1 and CDR2 sequences are SEHNR and FQNEAQ (reference sequence). V lost 3 bases and J 0 bases, leaving 11 bases between the germline ends. CDR3 DNA: TGTGCCAGCAGCTTTAAAGGGACAACGAACACCGGGGAGCTGTTTTTT. This codes for CASSFKGTTNTGELFF.

The chain carries TRBV7-2 and TRBJ2-7; 7 bases are a match to TRBD1. Germline CDR1 is SGHTA and CDR2 is FQGNSA. V shed 5 bases, J shed 2 bases, and the junction held 9 bases outside the gene matches. The CDR3 spans 15 residues. Written as DNA, the CDR3 is TGTGCCAGCAGCGAAGCCGCCGGGACAGCCTACGAGCAGTACTTC. Amino acids: CASSEAAGTAYEQYF. Using reference TRBV7-2 and TRBJ2-7 for the parts outside the CDR3, the full variable domain is GAGVSQSPSNKVTEKGKDVELRCDPISGHTALYWYRQSLGQGLEFLIYFQGNSAPDKSGLPSDRFSAERTGGSVSTLTIQRTQQEDSAVYLCASSEAAGTAYEQYFGPGTRLTVT.

Ten or more counts support this clonotype. The chain recombines TRBV12-3 or TRBV12-4 with TRBJ1-4; 8 nucleotides line up with TRBD1. V dropped 6 bases and J dropped 7; count of bases not matched to a gene: 7. The CDR3 is made up of 14 amino acids. The CDR3 protein is CASSHPDRVEKLFF. CDR3 DNA sequence: TGTGCCAGCAGCCACCCGGACAGGGTTGAAAAACTGTTTTTT.

The chain joins TRBV20-1 to TRBJ2-2, with D uncertain. Trimming removed 0 bases from V and 0 bases from J, with 11 bases in between. Germline CDR1 reads DFQATT; CDR2 reads SNEGSKA (reference sequence). There are 16 residues in the CDR3. The CDR3: CSARDHAAPNTGELFF. Here the CDR3 DNA reads TGCAGTGCTAGAGATCATGCAGCGCCGAACACCGGGGAGCTGTTTTTT.